This record covers a single T cell receptor beta chain. Antigen unknown. This CDR3 comprises 13 residues. Germline lookup yields CDR1 MDHEN and CDR2 SYDVKM. Germline trimming cut 11 bases from V and 4 bases from J; bases unmatched to any gene: 8. This entry is derived from a study of shared clonotypes between healthy human individuals. Across the study: There were three CD4 naive, three CD4 memory, two CD8 naive and one CD8 memory plates per donor. Study-wide results and caveats: Researchers sampled blood only, noting tissue repertoires likely differ. A small donor pool kept down the genetic and exposure-history diversity that was represented. What naive subsets generally showed was a larger estimated richness than memory subsets showed.

Measured with immunoSEQ multiplex PCR; TCRdb has only the in-frame clones, and not every one. Among more than 400,000 clones, less than 96% were seen once, and the ten largest hold less than 0.06%. Material for sequencing was naive CD4+ T cells sorted from blood. Regarding subset: CD45RA+ positively selected. The TCR sequence derives from a woman under 40 in good health. The V gene is TRBV28, the J gene TRBJ2-3; 8 nucleotides line up with TRBD1. CDR3 in amino acids: CAPDRGLADTQYF. The CDR3 DNA is TGTGCCCCCGACAGGGGTTTAGCAGATACGCAGTATTTT.